This is a list of T cell receptor beta chains from one sample in a study of vaccination and CD4 T cells after COVID-19. For these receptors, no antigen is known. TCRdb re-called the PCR reads through MiXCR, storing one row per CDR3 protein. The data show around 6,000 distinct CDR3 sequences, approximately 52% seen once. Sequenced material: CD4+ T cells from blood, cultured in vitro. These TCRs come from a human donor in good health. The CDR3 runs from the conserved cysteine through the conserved F or W. A D gene is named only where the DNA matches it firmly. For some rows the clone size is stated as once, few or many, or as a class when expanded; others skip it.

abundance: few
d_gene: .
len: 13
v_gene: TRBV6-1
j_gene: TRBJ2-5
CDR3aa: CASSGQLQETQYF
CDR3nt: TGTGCCAGCAGTGGACAGCTCCAAGAGACCCAGTACTTC

abundance: .
d_gene: .
len: 18
v_gene: TRBV7-8
j_gene: TRBJ2-5
CDR3aa: CASSLIIWVRDLQETQYF
CDR3nt: TGTGCCAGCAGCTTAATAATTTGGGTCAGGGACCTCCAAGAGACCCAGTACTTC

abundance: .
d_gene: TRBD1
len: 12
v_gene: TRBV20-1
j_gene: TRBJ2-7
CDR3aa: CSGARGPHEQYF
CDR3nt: TGCAGCGGGGCCAGGGGGCCCCACGAGCAGTACTTC

abundance: large
d_gene: .
len: 13
v_gene: TRBV6-1
j_gene: TRBJ1-2
CDR3aa: CAAAALGLYGYTF
CDR3nt: TGTGCCGCGGCAGCCCTAGGGTTATATGGCTACACCTTC

abundance: .
d_gene: .
len: 15
v_gene: TRBV24-1
j_gene: TRBJ1-2
CDR3aa: CATSDPAGGSYGYTF
CDR3nt: TGTGCCACCAGTGACCCCGCTGGGGGGAGCTATGGCTACACCTTC

abundance: few
d_gene: .
len: 13
v_gene: TRBV20-1
j_gene: TRBJ1-2
CDR3aa: CSARTPGVSGYTF
CDR3nt: TGCAGTGCTAGGACCCCAGGAGTAAGCGGCTACACCTTC

abundance: .
d_gene: TRBD1
len: 15
v_gene: TRBV2
j_gene: TRBJ2-3
CDR3aa: CASSAKDRRTDTQYF
CDR3nt: TGTGCCAGCAGCGCCAAGGACAGGAGGACAGATACGCAGTATTTT

abundance: few
d_gene: .
len: 14
v_gene: TRBV27
j_gene: TRBJ1-2
CDR3aa: CASSDTRISGGYTF
CDR3nt: TGTGCCAGCAGTGACACCAGGATATCCGGGGGCTACACCTTC

abundance: .
d_gene: TRBD2
len: 15
v_gene: TRBV20-1
j_gene: TRBJ2-7
CDR3aa: CSARDRLAGVYEQYF
CDR3nt: TGCAGTGCTAGAGATCGACTAGCGGGCGTTTACGAGCAGTACTTC

abundance: .
d_gene: .
len: 14
v_gene: TRBV12-3/TRBV12-4
j_gene: TRBJ2-5
CDR3aa: CASSLGGPQETQYF
CDR3nt: TGTGCCAGCAGTTTAGGGGGCCCCCAAGAGACCCAGTACTTC

abundance: .
d_gene: TRBD2
len: 15
v_gene: TRBV12-3/TRBV12-4
j_gene: TRBJ2-7
CDR3aa: CASSSRGSGLYEQYF
CDR3nt: TGTGCCAGCAGTTCCCGCGGGAGCGGGCTCTACGAGCAGTACTTC

abundance: .
d_gene: .
len: 14
v_gene: TRBV11-2
j_gene: TRBJ2-4
CDR3aa: CASSLDLPGNIQYF
CDR3nt: TGTGCCAGCAGCTTAGATCTTCCAGGAAACATTCAGTACTTC

abundance: few
d_gene: .
len: 13
v_gene: TRBV20-1
j_gene: TRBJ1-2
CDR3aa: CSASNRDDPGYTF
CDR3nt: TGCAGTGCTAGCAACAGGGACGACCCTGGCTACACCTTC

abundance: .
d_gene: .
len: 15
v_gene: TRBV24-1
j_gene: TRBJ2-3
CDR3aa: CATTSPRDRGFTQYF
CDR3nt: TGTGCCACCACCTCCCCCCGGGACCGGGGTTTTACGCAGTATTTT

abundance: few
d_gene: .
len: 16
v_gene: TRBV27
j_gene: TRBJ1-1
CDR3aa: CASRTKVGVLDTEAFF
CDR3nt: TGTGCCAGCAGAACAAAAGTGGGGGTGTTGGACACTGAAGCTTTCTTT

abundance: .
d_gene: .
len: 16
v_gene: TRBV28
j_gene: TRBJ1-3
CDR3aa: CASSPVGRGTGNTIYF
CDR3nt: TGTGCCAGCAGTCCCGTGGGGAGGGGAACTGGAAACACCATATATTTT

abundance: .
d_gene: .
len: 19
v_gene: TRBV15
j_gene: TRBJ1-2
CDR3aa: CATSRDDAPKYSDNYGYTF
CDR3nt: TGTGCCACCAGCAGAGATGATGCACCCAAATACTCAGATAACTATGGCTACACCTTC